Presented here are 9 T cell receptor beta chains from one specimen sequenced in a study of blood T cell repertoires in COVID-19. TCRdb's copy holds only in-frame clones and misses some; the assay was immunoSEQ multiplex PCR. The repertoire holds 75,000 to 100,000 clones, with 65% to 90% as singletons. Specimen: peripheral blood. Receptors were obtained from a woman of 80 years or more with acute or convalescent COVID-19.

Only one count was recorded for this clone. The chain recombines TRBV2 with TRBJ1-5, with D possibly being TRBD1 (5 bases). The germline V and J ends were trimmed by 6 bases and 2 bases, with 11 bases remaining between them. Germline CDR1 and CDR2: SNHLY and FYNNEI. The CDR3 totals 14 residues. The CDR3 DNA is TGTGCCAGCAGCCAGGGCCGAGGCAATCAGCCCCAGCATTTT. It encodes CASSQGRGNQPQHF. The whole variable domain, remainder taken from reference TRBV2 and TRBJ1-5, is EPEVTQTPSHQVTQMGQEVILRCVPISNHLYFYWYRQILGQKVEFLVSFYNNEISEKSEIFDDQFSVERPDGSNFTLKIRSTKLEDSAMYFCASSQGRGNQPQHFGDGTRLSIL.

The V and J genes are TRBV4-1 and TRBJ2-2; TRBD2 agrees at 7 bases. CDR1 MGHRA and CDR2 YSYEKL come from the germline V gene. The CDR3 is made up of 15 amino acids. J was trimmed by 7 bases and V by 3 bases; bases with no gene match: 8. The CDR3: CASSQPGRGNGELFF. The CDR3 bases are TGCGCCAGCAGCCAGCCTGGGAGGGGCAACGGGGAGCTGTTTTTT.

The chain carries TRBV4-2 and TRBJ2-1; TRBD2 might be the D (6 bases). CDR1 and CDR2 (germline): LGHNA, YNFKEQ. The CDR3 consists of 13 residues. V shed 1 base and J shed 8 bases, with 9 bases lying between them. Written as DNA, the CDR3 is TGTGCCAGCAGCCAAGGTTCGGGGGATGAGCAGTTCTTC. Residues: CASSQGSGDEQFF.

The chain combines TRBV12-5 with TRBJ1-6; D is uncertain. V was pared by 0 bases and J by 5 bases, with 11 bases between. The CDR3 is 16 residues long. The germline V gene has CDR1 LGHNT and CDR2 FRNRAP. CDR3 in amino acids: CASGLVRGGDNSPLHF. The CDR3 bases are TGTGCTAGTGGTTTGGTACGTGGCGGGGATAATTCACCCCTCCACTTT.

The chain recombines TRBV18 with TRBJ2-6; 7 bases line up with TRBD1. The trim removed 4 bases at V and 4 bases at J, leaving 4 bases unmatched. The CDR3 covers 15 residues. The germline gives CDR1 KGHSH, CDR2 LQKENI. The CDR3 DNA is TGTGCCAGCTCACACAGGGGTGCCGGGGCCAACGTCCTGACTTTC. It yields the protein CASSHRGAGANVLTF.

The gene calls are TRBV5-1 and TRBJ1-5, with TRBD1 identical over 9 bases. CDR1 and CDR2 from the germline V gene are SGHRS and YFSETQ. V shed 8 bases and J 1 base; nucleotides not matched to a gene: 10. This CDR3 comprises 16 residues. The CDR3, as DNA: TGCGCCAGAAGAACAGGGGGCGGGACGAGCAATCAGCCCCAGCATTTT. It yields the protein CARRTGGGTSNQPQHF.

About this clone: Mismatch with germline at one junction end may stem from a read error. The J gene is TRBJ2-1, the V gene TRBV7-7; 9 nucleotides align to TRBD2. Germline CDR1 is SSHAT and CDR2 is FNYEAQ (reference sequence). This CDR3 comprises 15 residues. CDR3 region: CASSPGLAVYNEQFF. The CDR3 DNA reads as TGTGCTAGCAGTCCGGGACTAGCCGTCTACAATGAGCAGTTCTTC. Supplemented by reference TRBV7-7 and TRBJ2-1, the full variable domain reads GAGVSQSPRYKVTKRGQDVTLRCDPISSHATLYWYQQALGQGPEFLTYFNYEAQPDKSGLPSDRFSAERPEGSISTLTIQRTEQRDSAMYRCASSPGLAVYNEQFFGPGTRLTVL.

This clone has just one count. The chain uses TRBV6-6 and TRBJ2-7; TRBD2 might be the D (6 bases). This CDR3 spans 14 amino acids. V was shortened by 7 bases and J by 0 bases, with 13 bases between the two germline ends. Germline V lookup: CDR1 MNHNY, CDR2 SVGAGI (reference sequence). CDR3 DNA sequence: TGTGCCAGCATCAGGGACGGGAGCTCCTACGAGCAGTACTTC. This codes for CASIRDGSSYEQYF.

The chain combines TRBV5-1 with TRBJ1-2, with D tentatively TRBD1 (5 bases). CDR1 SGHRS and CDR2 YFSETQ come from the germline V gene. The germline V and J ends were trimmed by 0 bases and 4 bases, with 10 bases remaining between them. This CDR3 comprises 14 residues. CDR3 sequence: CASSLDGQAYGYTF. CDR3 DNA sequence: TGCGCCAGCAGCTTGGATGGACAAGCCTATGGCTACACCTTC.